This T cell receptor (beta chain) was profiled in a study of T cells in Graves' hyperthyroidism and ophthalmopathy (dated by TCRdb to between 2017 and 2020). Describing the broader study: Peripheral blood was sampled at the time of initial diagnosis, prior to any treatment. The 75 to 100 discovery patients were randomly divided into training and test sets at a 7:3 ratio. The study also compared thyroid tissue and blood T-cell repertoires from roughly six Graves' hyperthyroidism patients. According to the paper, TCR Vbeta CDR3 sequencing was carried out on about 140 peripheral blood samples, which came from under 50 ophthalmopathy, approximately 78 hyperthyroidism and roughly 17 progressor patients. To identify TCR V-J signatures that set the groups apart, the researchers used a discovery cohort of more than 95 patients, made up of roughly 45 with Graves' ophthalmopathy and approximately 57 with stable Graves' hyperthyroidism. Whether ophthalmopathy could be predicted prospectively was tested in an independent validation cohort made up of roughly 19 hyperthyroidism patients plus 17 patients who later progressed to ophthalmopathy. After blood sampling, hyperthyroidism patients were treated with methimazole at a starting dose of 30 mg daily, and ophthalmopathy patients were treated with high-dose intravenous methylprednisolone. On the study overall, not on this receptor specifically: No statistical method was used to fix the sample size in advance, and group allocation was not hidden from the investigators. In cross-validation, a model built on a 13 V-J signature told ophthalmopathy apart from stable hyperthyroidism with under 90% sensitivity and roughly 83% specificity, and in testing the same model reached 80%/75%. During validation, the model predicted progression to ophthalmopathy a median of around 7 months ahead of onset, with around 71% sensitivity and 72% to 80% specificity. Blood samples also contained most of the expanded thyroid clonotypes (frequency above 0.001), which suggests that blood repertoires may reflect thyroid immune responses.

Taken from cysteine to phenylalanine, the CDR3 has 14 residues. Only the CDR3 region is kept as DNA, spanning 42 bases read in frame from base 1. CDR1 and CDR2, looked up from the germline V gene (reference sequence), are SEHNR and FQNEAQ. Compared with germline, V lacks 5 bases and J lacks 0 bases; bases without a gene match: 1. This clonotype was seen repeatedly, ten times or more. Its cognate antigen has yet to be identified. It has no much larger one-base neighbor in the sample; base qualities were not kept. The TCR beta CDR3 regions were amplified from RNA transcripts. The first round of RT-PCR for the TCR CDR3 was performed with the HTBI primer set and the Qiagen OneStep RT-PCR kit. Libraries were constructed in a second round of multiplex PCR, after which size selection and purification were carried out. The libraries were sequenced on an Illumina HiSeq2000 using paired-end 100 bp reads. Turning to the authors' computational methods: SOAPnuke was used to process the raw data, throwing out any read that contained adapters or uncalled bases, had a mean Phred below 15, or lacked an exact constant-primer or identifier match. High-quality paired reads were merged with COPE v1.2.5, and unique nucleotide sequences were defined as clonotypes. Clonotypes were aligned to IMGT TRBV, TRBD and TRBJ reference segments using MiTCR v1.1. Only V-J combinations with frequency above 0.0001, covering 99.2% of repertoires, were analysed. The TCS score was defined as F50 (clonal expansion) divided by E x V (chaos), with BLOSUM62-based TCRdist calculated between CDR3 peptides within each V-J. Welch's t-statistics and random forest reduced roughly 500 V-J features to 10 to 15, which were used in a naive Bayes classifier (R e1071). TCRdb handled the public reads itself, with Q25 trimming in fastp and clone calling in MiXCR, and kept productive beta chains. Under each unique CDR3 protein, matching rows form one entry showing the most common genes and DNA. The V and J calls were determined by TCRdb, not by the authors. The sample table contains about 210,000 distinct CDR3 sequences; only one count was recorded for around 20% of them. In total, the top ten clones hold around two fifths of the sample.

A patient counted as having stable Graves' hyperthyroidism if no progression to ophthalmopathy occurred over 18 months of follow-up. Hyperthyroidism patients were aged 18 to 65 years and newly diagnosed, with disease duration of less than 2 months. Patients with uncontrolled infections, other autoimmune diseases, pregnancy or lactation were excluded. Diagnoses relied on clinical symptoms, serum thyroxine and TRAb, thyroid ultrasound and orbital computed tomography. PBMCs were separated from 10 ml of fresh peripheral blood using Ficoll-Paque density gradient centrifugation. Total RNA was extracted using Trizol reagent, and RNA quality was assessed on an Agilent 2100 Bioanalyzer.

The rearrangement joined TRBV7-9 to TRBJ2-3; 8 bases in the middle match TRBD1. The clonotype comes from a middle-aged man with Graves' hyperthyroidism. The source material was blood. The CDR3 corresponds to CASSRTGSTDTQYF. At the DNA level, the sequence is TGTGCCAGCAGCCGGACAGGGAGCACAGATACGCAGTATTTT. The full variable domain, completed from the reference TRBV7-9 and TRBJ2-3 proteins outside the CDR3, reads DTGVSQNPRHKITKRGQNVTFRCDPISEHNRLYWYRQTLGQGPEFLTYFQNEAQLEKSRLLSDRFSAERPKGSFSTLEIQRTEQGDSAMYLCASSRTGSTDTQYFGPGTRLTVL.